This is a list of T cell receptor beta chains from one sample in a study of shared clonotypes between healthy human individuals. The table came from immunoSEQ multiplex PCR; TCRdb's copy has only in-frame clones and leaves some out. The sample has about 2 million clones; roughly 96% are singletons. The sequencing sample was made of naive CD4+ T cells sorted from blood. These receptors all stem from a young man in good health. Both conserved end residues are part of each CDR3. A D gene is named only where the DNA matches it firmly. Some rows have no size entry. The others give once, few or many, or a class for an expanded clone.

>TRBV2|NA|TRBJ1-4|NA
CASTLQGGAFNEKLFF
TGTGCCAGCACCCTTCAGGGAGGGGCCTTTAATGAAAAACTGTTTTTT
>TRBV25-1|once|TRBJ2-7|TRBD1
CASSELRSTGGSYEQYF
TGTGCCAGCAGTGAACTCCGCTCGACAGGGGGCTCCTACGAGCAGTACTTC
>TRBV27|NA|TRBJ2-7|TRBD1
CASSRTGDFYEQYF
TGTGCCAGCAGTCGGACAGGGGATTTCTACGAGCAGTACTTC
>TRBV6-5|NA|TRBJ1-4|TRBD1
CASSNRGVGEKLFF
TGTGCCAGCAGTAACAGGGGAGTGGGTGAAAAACTGTTTTTT
>TRBV5-1|once|TRBJ1-1|NA
CASKDSGPMNTEAFF
TGCGCCAGCAAGGACAGCGGGCCGATGAACACTGAAGCTTTCTTT
>TRBV10-2|NA|TRBJ2-5|TRBD2
CASSESLAGGETQYF
TGCGCCAGCAGTGAGTCCCTAGCGGGGGGGGAGACCCAGTACTTC
>TRBV5-1|NA|TRBJ1-4|TRBD1
CASSLGDREDKLFF
TGCGCCAGCAGCTTGGGGGACAGGGAGGACAAACTGTTTTTT
>TRBV6-5|NA|TRBJ2-1|NA
CASTFDREQFF
TGTGCCAGCACCTTCGACCGTGAGCAGTTCTTC
>TRBV7-3|NA|TRBJ2-1|NA
CASSDGEGEQFF
TGTGCCAGCAGCGACGGGGAAGGTGAGCAGTTCTTC
>TRBV5-6|once|TRBJ1-6|NA
CASSLDTGGGNNSPLHF
TGTGCCAGCAGCTTAGATACGGGTGGGGGGAACAATTCACCCCTCCACTTT
>TRBV6-6|NA|TRBJ1-3|NA
CASCRSGNTIYF
TGTGCCAGCTGTCGATCTGGAAACACCATATATTTT
>TRBV5-1|NA|TRBJ2-2|NA
CASSLNVNGGELFF
TGCGCCAGCAGCTTGAACGTCAACGGCGGGGAGCTGTTTTTT
>TRBV29-1|NA|TRBJ1-1|NA
CSVLTDTLNTEAFF
TGCAGCGTTCTGACCGATACCCTGAACACTGAAGCTTTCTTT
>TRBV4-1|many|TRBJ1-1|NA
CASSQMDRNTEAFF
TGCGCCAGCAGCCAAATGGACCGGAACACTGAAGCTTTCTTT
>TRBV28|NA|TRBJ1-2|NA
CASRTDANYGYTF
TGTGCCAGCAGAACCGATGCTAACTATGGCTACACCTTC
>TRBV7-3|NA|TRBJ2-1|NA
CASSPNSIYNEQFF
TGTGCCAGCAGCCCGAACAGCATCTACAATGAGCAGTTCTTC
>TRBV27|NA|TRBJ2-1|NA
CASRGFGGGSHNEQFF
TGTGCCAGCAGGGGCTTTGGGGGAGGATCCCACAATGAGCAGTTCTTC
>TRBV30|NA|TRBJ1-1|TRBD1
CAWATGLNTEAFF
TGTGCCTGGGCGACAGGGCTGAACACTGAAGCTTTCTTT
>TRBV14|NA|TRBJ1-6|NA
CASSQSLGTPLHF
TGTGCCAGCAGCCAATCGTTAGGGACACCCCTCCACTTT
>TRBV5-1|NA|TRBJ2-7|TRBD2
CASSTGLEVYEQYF
TGCGCCAGCAGCACGGGACTAGAAGTCTACGAGCAGTACTTC
>TRBV6-1|NA|TRBJ2-1|NA
CASIETRVREQFF
TGTGCCAGCATTGAGACTAGGGTCCGGGAGCAGTTCTTC
>TRBV10-3|NA|TRBJ1-6|NA
CAISESPGLGSPLHF
TGTGCCATCAGTGAGTCGCCAGGGCTTGGTTCACCCCTCCACTTT
>TRBV19|NA|TRBJ2-7|NA
CASSKSRYEQYF
TGTGCCAGTAGTAAATCCCGCTACGAGCAGTACTTC
>TRBV10-1|NA|TRBJ2-1|TRBD2
CASSESFMGLAGGEQFF
TGCGCCAGCAGTGAGTCGTTCATGGGACTAGCGGGAGGGGAGCAGTTCTTC
>TRBV6-5|once|TRBJ1-6|NA
CASSRPGQDNSPLHF
TGTGCCAGCAGTCGCCCGGGACAAGATAATTCACCCCTCCACTTT